These 22 T cell receptor beta chains originate from one sample sequenced in a study of shared clonotypes between healthy human individuals. The data were produced by immunoSEQ multiplex PCR, yet TCRdb's version contains in-frame clones alone and is incomplete. The table includes fewer than 1.6 million clones, 98% detected once. Sequencing was carried out using naive CD4+ T cells sorted from blood. Regarding subset: CD45RA+ positively selected. These receptors all come from a man under 40 in good health.

For the CDR3, the DNA is TGTGCCAGCAGTGGGCAGAGATATGGCTACACCTTC. It yields the protein CASSGQRYGYTF. The gene calls are TRBV28 and TRBJ1-2; D is undetermined. Germline lookup yields CDR1 MDHEN and CDR2 SYDVKM. This CDR3 has 12 amino acids. Trimming took off 5 bases at V and 5 bases at J, with 9 bases between the two ends.

The genes are TRBV11-2 and TRBJ2-2; D call uncertain. From germline, CDR1 is SGHAT and CDR2 FQNNGV. V lost 5 bases and J 0 bases, leaving 16 bases between the germline ends. The CDR3 covers 17 residues. The CDR3 loop reads CASSPGLRVANTGELFF. In DNA, the CDR3 is TGTGCCAGCAGCCCCGGATTGCGCGTTGCGAACACCGGGGAGCTGTTTTTT. The whole variable domain, remainder taken from reference TRBV11-2 and TRBJ2-2, is EAGVAQSPRYKIIEKRQSVAFWCNPISGHATLYWYQQILGQGPKLLIQFQNNGVVDDSQLPKDRFSAERLKGVDSTLKIQPAKLEDSAVYLCASSPGLRVANTGELFFGEGSRLTVL.

The chain is built from TRBV28 and TRBJ2-1, with 10 bases lining up with TRBD2. Trimming at V came to 10 bases and at J to 6 bases, leaving 6 bases not matched to a gene. Germline CDR1 is MDHEN and CDR2 is SYDVKM. The CDR3 is 13 residues long. This CDR3 is CATGTSVSNEQFF. CDR3 DNA: TGTGCCACCGGGACTAGCGTAAGCAATGAGCAGTTCTTC.

The V and J genes are TRBV18 and TRBJ1-5; a possible D gene is TRBD1 (6 bases). The germline V and J ends were trimmed by 3 bases and 4 bases, with 16 bases remaining between them. The CDR3 totals 16 residues. Germline V gene sequence: CDR1 KGHSH, CDR2 LQKENI. The CDR3 here is CASSPGTGSQNQPQHF. CDR3 nucleotide sequence: TGTGCCAGCTCACCGGGCACAGGGTCCCAAAATCAGCCCCAGCATTTT.

The chain employs TRBV5-4 and TRBJ2-7, with 11 positions matching TRBD1. J lost 4 bases, V lost 6 bases, and 6 bases had no gene match. There are 14 residues in the CDR3. Germline CDR1 and CDR2: SGHNT and YYREEE (reference sequence). This chain's CDR3 is CASKWDRGSYEQYF. DNA for the CDR3: TGTGCCAGCAAATGGGACAGGGGGTCGTACGAGCAGTACTTC.

The chain's CDR3 is CASSLSLRGEAKNIQYF. The CDR3 coding sequence is TGTGCCAGCAGCTTGTCGCTCAGGGGGGAAGCCAAAAACATTCAGTACTTC. The chain carries TRBV5-4 and TRBJ2-4; D possibly corresponds to TRBD1 (7 bases). The germline CDR1 and CDR2 sequences are SGHNT and YYREEE (reference sequence). Between the trimmed V and J ends, which lost 1 base and 0 bases, there was a span of 14 bases. The CDR3 contains 17 residues.

V usage is TRBV28 and J usage is TRBJ1-5; possibly TRBD1 for D (6 bases). V lost 3 bases and J lost 6, with 9 bases in between. Germline V gene lookup returns CDR1 MDHEN and CDR2 SYDVKM. The CDR3 length is 13 residues. The CDR3 DNA reads TGTGCCAGCAGTTTTCGGGGGGCTCAGCCCCAGCATTTT. Its protein is CASSFRGAQPQHF.

V is TRBV19 and J is TRBJ1-5; D not resolved. V lost 2 bases, J lost 0 bases, and 8 bases lay in between. The CDR3 totals 15 residues. Germline assignment: CDR1 LNHDA and CDR2 SQIVND (reference sequence). CDR3 sequence reads: CASSILGNSNQPQHF. For the CDR3, the DNA is TGTGCCAGTAGTATATTGGGGAATAGCAATCAGCCCCAGCATTTT.

V gene TRBV19 combines with J gene TRBJ2-5; no clear D gene. Germline V CDR1 and CDR2: LNHDA, SQIVND (reference sequence). CDR3 size: 15 residues. V lost 5 bases and J 5 bases, leaving 18 bases between the germline ends. The CDR3 loop reads CASSHGADGRETQYF. The CDR3 DNA follows: TGTGCCAGTAGTCATGGCGCGGATGGACGGGAGACCCAGTACTTC.

This chain connects TRBV25-1 to TRBJ1-4; 9 positions agree with TRBD1. The V gene's germline CDR1 is MGHDK and CDR2 SYGVNS. With 8 bases clipped from V and 6 bases from J, the junction kept 7 bases outside the gene matches. This CDR3 is built from 14 residues. For the CDR3, the DNA is TGTGCCAGCCGGGACAGGGAAGGGCATGAAAAACTGTTTTTT. It encodes CASRDREGHEKLFF. Full variable domain (missing parts from reference TRBV25-1 and TRBJ1-4): EADIYQTPRYLVIGTGKKITLECSQTMGHDKMYWYQQDPGMELHLIHYSYGVNSTEKGDLSSESTVSRIRTEHFPLTLESARPSHTSQYLCASRDREGHEKLFFGSGTQLSVL.

The chain links TRBV5-1 to TRBJ2-3; D ambiguous. Germline CDR1 SGHRS, CDR2 YFSETQ. The germline V and J ends were trimmed by 5 bases and 2 bases, with 15 bases remaining between them. This CDR3 comprises 15 residues. For the CDR3, the DNA is TGCGCCAGCAGTCCGATTTCAATTGACACAGATACGCAGTATTTT. As protein: CASSPISIDTDTQYF.

The genes are TRBV18 and TRBJ2-7; possibly TRBD1 for D (6 bases). The germline V and J ends were trimmed by 4 bases and 5 bases, with 12 bases remaining between them. Germline CDR1 and CDR2: KGHSH and LQKENI. CDR3 length equals 13 residues. The CDR3 loop is CASSLTQGDEQYF. The CDR3 coding sequence is TGTGCCAGCTCACTGACACAGGGAGACGAGCAGTACTTC.

The chain combines TRBV28 with TRBJ2-2; D call uncertain. Trimming removed 5 bases from V and 6 bases from J, with 16 bases in between. Germline V gene sequence: CDR1 MDHEN, CDR2 SYDVKM. The CDR3 covers 15 residues. The CDR3 loop is CASSVTLPVPGELFF. DNA of the CDR3: TGTGCCAGCAGTGTGACTTTACCGGTCCCCGGGGAGCTGTTTTTT.

This clone came up once. V is TRBV5-5 and J is TRBJ2-2; D is ambiguous. The CDR3 has 14 amino acids. Germline V gives CDR1 SGHKS, CDR2 YYEKEE (reference sequence). Trimming left V 4 bases short and J 6 bases short, with 13 bases between. For the CDR3, the DNA is TGTGCCAGCAGCCCCGTCGTCACAGCCGGGGAGCTGTTTTTT. Protein product: CASSPVVTAGELFF.

This clone was counted a single time. The chain couples TRBV29-1 to TRBJ2-7, with D possibly called TRBD1 or TRBD2 (5 bases each). This CDR3 has 15 residues. V dropped 1 base and J dropped 5 bases, with 18 bases sitting between them. Germline V gene sequence: CDR1 SQVTM, CDR2 ANQGSEA. The CDR3 loop reads CSVEVPGTETNEQYF. In DNA, the CDR3 is TGCAGCGTTGAAGTTCCTGGGACGGAGACTAACGAGCAGTACTTC.

The V and J genes are TRBV4-1 and TRBJ2-7, with D perhaps matching TRBD1 or TRBD2 (5 bases each). The CDR3 extends over 16 amino acids. Germline loops: CDR1 MGHRA, CDR2 YSYEKL. With 1 base removed from V and 5 bases from J, the gap between germline ends came to 18 bases. As DNA, the CDR3 is TGCGCCAGCAGCCAAGTTCAAGGTCTGGGGGATAACGAGCAGTACTTC. It specifies CASSQVQGLGDNEQYF.

This rearrangement joins TRBV11-3 to TRBJ2-7; 10 nucleotides line up with TRBD1. This CDR3 spans 15 amino acids. CDR1 and CDR2 (germline): SGHNT, YENEEA. The trim removed 1 base at V and 3 bases at J, leaving 3 bases unmatched. The CDR3 DNA sequence: TGTGCCAGCAGCTTAGCGGGACAGGGGATCTACGAGCAGTACTTC. Encoded protein: CASSLAGQGIYEQYF.

The V call is TRBV27, the J call TRBJ2-1; the match to TRBD2 covers 13 bases. Germline V gene lookup returns CDR1 MNHEY and CDR2 SMNVEV (reference sequence). This CDR3 is 18 amino acids long. V lost 6 bases, J lost 8 bases, and 16 bases stayed unmatched. CDR3 in amino acids: CASSPASQTSGRMHEQFF. CDR3 DNA sequence: TGTGCCAGCAGCCCCGCCTCACAGACTAGCGGGAGGATGCATGAGCAGTTCTTC.

V usage is TRBV10-2 and J usage is TRBJ1-1; D unclear. This CDR3 has 14 amino acids. V was trimmed by 1 base and J by 3 bases, leaving 9 bases between them. Germline assignment: CDR1 WSHSY and CDR2 SAAADI. CDR3 bases: TGCGCCAGCAGTGAGTTTATGGTGGACACTGAAGCTTTCTTT. Protein sequence: CASSEFMVDTEAFF.

This sequence joins TRBV28 and TRBJ1-5; D ambiguous. From germline, CDR1 is MDHEN and CDR2 SYDVKM. Trimming cost V 1 base and J 4 bases, with 14 bases left between them. This CDR3 is 16 amino acids long. The CDR3 is CASSLSPGKGNQPQHF. CDR3 nucleotide sequence: TGTGCCAGCAGTTTATCCCCGGGGAAGGGTAATCAGCCCCAGCATTTT.

The chain carries TRBV6-6 and TRBJ1-5; a possible D gene is TRBD1 (6 bases). In germline, CDR1 is MNHNY, CDR2 SVGAGI (reference sequence). Trimming stripped 10 bases from V and 6 bases from J, with 19 bases between. This CDR3 comprises 14 residues. CDR3 sequence (DNA): TGTGCCATCCACAGGGATGAAAAATCTCAGCCCCAGCATTTT. Its protein is CAIHRDEKSQPQHF.

The chain links TRBV2 to TRBJ2-1; D remains unclear. CDR3 size: 12 residues. The germline V gene has CDR1 SNHLY and CDR2 FYNNEI. V was trimmed by 1 base and J by 11 bases, leaving 9 bases between them. DNA for the CDR3: TGTGCCAGCAGTGAAGAGGGCGCCAAGCAGTTCTTC. Translated: CASSEEGAKQFF.